This TCR beta chain originates from a study of PD-1 blockade in classical Hodgkin lymphoma. Measured with immunoSEQ multiplex PCR; TCRdb has only the in-frame clones, and not every one. The sample has about 93,000 clones; around 78% are singletons. Time point meaning: cycle 4 day 1 (C4D1), after less than seven weeks of nivolumab. Patients all relapsed after autologous stem cell transplantation, and there was variation in brentuximab vedotin exposure. V was clipped by 5 bases and J by 4 bases, with 14 bases between them. The CDR3 loop spans 14 amino acids. Germline values: CDR1 PRHDT, CDR2 FYEKMQ (reference sequence). This clone was counted a few times. Its antigen is still unknown. Whole-study findings and limits: Relative to healthy donors, newly diagnosed patients reportedly had lower baseline TCR diversity, which was reported as lower still in relapsed/refractory patients.

Material: peripheral blood mononuclear cells (PBMCs), obtained before the fourth cycle of nivolumab. The chain carries TRBV13 and TRBJ1-2, with D perhaps matching TRBD1 (5 bases). The receptor was derived from a human donor with classical Hodgkin lymphoma. CDR3 in amino acids: CASSATTGSYGYTF. The CDR3 region has the DNA TGTGCCAGCAGCGCTACCACAGGTTCCTATGGCTACACCTTC.